This record covers a single T cell receptor beta chain. Generated by immunoSEQ multiplex PCR, the TCRdb table keeps only in-frame clones and is missing some. This table holds 140,000 or so clones, about 91% found once. This sample is part of a study of control samples from healthy donors and cancer patients. The CDR3 runs 16 residues. With 4 bases clipped from V and 5 bases from J, the junction kept 13 bases outside the gene matches. Germline values: CDR1 LNHDA, CDR2 SQIVND (reference sequence). Input material: blood. The receptor was isolated from a man aged 30-40 years in good health. The chain recombines TRBV19 with TRBJ2-7, with TRBD1 matching over 8 bases. The CDR3 region is CASSTRQGPGAHEQYF. The CDR3 nucleotides are TGTGCCAGTAGTACTCGACAGGGGCCTGGAGCCCACGAGCAGTACTTC.